This TCR beta chain derives from a study of blood T cell repertoires in COVID-19. Study summary: Spain, Italy and the United States supplied samples that represented acute and convalescent COVID-19. The analysed material was cDNA or gDNA that came from T cells, B-cell-depleted T cells, or PBMCs.

Authors' analysis steps: The authors estimated nucleated cell counts from reference gene primer amplification. Profiling relied on immunoSEQ multiplex PCR, and the TCRdb table lists in-frame clones only, not all of them. Clonal size and the V and J genes are those of that table, whereas D and trimming came from the DNA. The repertoire consists of about 190,000 clones, with more than 85% occurring once and the leading ten covering about 1.1%. The CDR3 sequence is 16 residues long. V lost 3 bases and J lost 0, with 12 bases in between. Germline CDR1 and CDR2: SEHNR and FQNEAQ (reference sequence). The specimen was peripheral blood. This chain connects TRBV7-9 to TRBJ1-3; D gene ambiguous. The clonotype comes from a man under 40 with acute or convalescent COVID-19. CDR3 residues: CASSLSLRNSGNTIYF. DNA for the CDR3: TGTGCCAGCAGCTTGAGTCTTCGTAACTCTGGAAACACCATATATTTT.